The sequence of this T cell receptor beta chain was determined in a study of blood T cells in healthy people across ages. Whole-study context: Every two T cells gave about one barcoded beta molecule via template switching.

Trimming cost V 4 bases and J 2 bases, with 20 bases left between them. Germline V lookup: CDR1 SEHNR, CDR2 FQNEAQ (reference sequence). There are 17 residues in the CDR3. Study findings and constraints: Researchers judged that diversity estimates from one million T cells fell short of true values. Compared with aged donors, long-lived donors showed fewer expanded clones, suggesting selection.

Remarks on this clonotype: The antigen is undetermined.

Samples had at least 6.5 million PBMCs isolated from them. Alongside a J-beta primer mix, a sample-barcoded 5' primer served in a second PCR lasting roughly 6 to 12 cycles. TCRdb processed the 5' RACE reads anew with MiXCR; each CDR3 protein has one entry. The sample includes about 780,000 distinct CDR3 sequences, more than 35% of them seen just once. This TCR was sampled from an older man in good health. Material for sequencing was blood. The chain couples TRBV7-9 to TRBJ1-2; D gene ambiguous. The CDR3 is CASSSAWIRVSNYGYTF. In nucleotides, the CDR3 is TGTGCCAGCAGCTCAGCCTGGATAAGGGTTTCCAACTATGGCTACACCTTC.